The clone carrying this T cell receptor (beta chain) was detected only a few times. These data belong to a study of blood T cell repertoires in COVID-19. Study-level information: Sources were T cells, B-cell-depleted T cells, or PBMCs; the material itself was cDNA or gDNA.

The table came from immunoSEQ multiplex PCR; TCRdb's copy has only in-frame clones and leaves some out. Of 80,000 or so clones listed, roughly 80% are singletons. The material sequenced was peripheral blood. This clonotype was obtained from an elderly man with acute or convalescent COVID-19.

Written as DNA, the CDR3 is TGCAGCGTCGGGCAGGGCGATGAAAAACTGTTTTTT. Its protein is CSVGQGDEKLFF. The chain employs TRBV29-1 and TRBJ1-4, with D possibly being TRBD1 (5 bases). V gave up 6 bases and J gave up 6 bases, with 11 bases separating them. The CDR3 is 12 residues long. The germline V gene encodes CDR1 SQVTM and CDR2 ANQGSEA.